A single T cell receptor (beta chain) is shown here with its context. Antigen specificity is unknown. One base away lies a much larger clone, so this may be a sequencing read error. TCR alpha and beta CDR3 regions were amplified from RNA using iRepertoire nested multiplex PCR. One-step reverse transcription and amplification started from roughly 100-400 ng of tissue mRNA or PBMC total RNA. One entry per CDR3 protein, called by TCRdb with MiXCR from the multiplex PCR reads. This sample has 170,000 or so distinct CDR3 sequences, with about 46% found just once. The sample belongs to a study of glioma-infiltrating T cells. Study-wide results and caveats: CDR3 overlap between tissue and blood was very small. Gliomas, especially low-grade, showed above-expected tissue-blood divergence; non-neoplastic patients showed below.

Trimming stripped 3 bases from V and 7 bases from J, with 12 bases between. Germline assignment: CDR1 KGHSH and CDR2 LQKENI. The CDR3 totals 13 residues. The chain couples TRBV18 to TRBJ1-1; D gene uncertain. The clonotype originates from a human donor with low-grade glioma or glioblastoma, undergoing nonglioma brain surgery, or in good health (not recorded which). The specimen was glioma tissue, nonneoplastic brain tissue, or PBMCs (not recorded which). The CDR3 loop is CASSPRADIEAFF. The CDR3 nucleotides read TGTGCCAGCTCACCGAGGGCCGACATTGAAGCTTTCTTT. Looking up the rest from reference TRBV18 and TRBJ1-1 gives the full variable domain: NAGVMQNPRHLVRRRGQEARLRCSPMKGHSHVYWYRQLPEEGLKFMVYLQKENIIDESGMPKERFSAEFPKEGPSILRIQQVVRGDSAAYFCASSPRADIEAFFGQGTRLTVV.